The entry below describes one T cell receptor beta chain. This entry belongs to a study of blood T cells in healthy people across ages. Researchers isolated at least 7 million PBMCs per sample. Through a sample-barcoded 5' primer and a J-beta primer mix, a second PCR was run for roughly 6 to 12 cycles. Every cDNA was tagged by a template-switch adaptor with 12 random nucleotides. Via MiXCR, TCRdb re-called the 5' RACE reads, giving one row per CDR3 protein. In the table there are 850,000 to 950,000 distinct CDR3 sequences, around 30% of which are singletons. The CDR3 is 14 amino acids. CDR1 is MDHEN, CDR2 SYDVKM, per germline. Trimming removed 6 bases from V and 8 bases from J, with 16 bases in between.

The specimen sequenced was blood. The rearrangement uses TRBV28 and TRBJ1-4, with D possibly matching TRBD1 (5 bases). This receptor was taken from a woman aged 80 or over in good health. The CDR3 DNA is TGTGCCAGCAGCTGGGGGGGTTCAGAGGAAAAACTGTTTTTT. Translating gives CASSWGGSEEKLFF. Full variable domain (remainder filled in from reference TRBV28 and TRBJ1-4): DVKVTQSSRYLVKRTGEKVFLECVQDMDHENMFWYRQDPGLGLRLIYFSYDVKMKEKGDIPEGYSVSREKKERFSLILESASTNQTSMYLCASSWGGSEEKLFFGSGTQLSVL.